The 13 T cell receptor beta chains below come from one sample, sequenced in a study of blood T cell repertoires in COVID-19. Repertoires were generated with immunoSEQ multiplex PCR, while TCRdb's copy carries only in-frame clones and drops some. The sample consists of under 95,000 clones, under 85% of them appearing once. Sequencing was performed on peripheral blood. The source of these receptors is a woman in her 70s with acute or convalescent COVID-19.

J is TRBJ1-2 and V is TRBV3-1 (or the pseudogene TRBV3-2), with D tentatively TRBD1 (6 bases). CDR3 length: 12 residues. Germline CDR1 reads LGHDT; CDR2 reads YNNKEL (reference sequence). V lost 6 bases and J 6 bases, leaving 11 bases between the germline ends. CDR3: CASSRTGNGYTF. Written as DNA, the CDR3 is TGTGCCAGCAGTCGCACAGGGAATGGCTACACCTTC.

This chain links TRBV6-5 with TRBJ2-5; the D gene is possibly TRBD1 (6 bases). V was trimmed by 6 bases and J by 2 bases, leaving 13 bases between them. This CDR3 has 14 residues. CDR1 is MNHEY and CDR2 is SVGAGI in the germline V gene. The chain's CDR3 is CASRFQGRQETQYF. For the CDR3, the DNA is TGTGCCAGCAGGTTTCAGGGGCGACAAGAGACCCAGTACTTC.

The V and J genes are TRBV10-2 and TRBJ1-2; perhaps TRBD1 as D (5 bases). Per germline, CDR1 WSHSY and CDR2 SAAADI. The CDR3 sequence is 13 residues long. V lost 3 bases and J 3 bases, leaving 8 bases between the germline ends. CDR3 in DNA: TGCGCCAGCAGTGACAGGGTAGACTATGGCTACACCTTC. Translating it yields CASSDRVDYGYTF.

The rearrangement links TRBV30 to TRBJ2-3; 11 positions match TRBD1. The CDR3 extends over 14 amino acids. V dropped 3 bases and J dropped 4; count of bases not matched to a gene: 3. CDR1 GTSNPN and CDR2 SVGIG come from the germline V gene (reference sequence). The DNA of the CDR3 is TGTGCCTGGAGGGGGACAGGGGGATCAGATACGCAGTATTTT. Amino acids: CAWRGTGGSDTQYF.

Concerning this clone itself: One junction end does not reproduce the germline sequence, and a read error may be involved. V and J are TRBV11-3 and TRBJ2-3, with D perhaps matching TRBD2 (6 bases). The length of the CDR3 is 11 residues. The germline CDR1 and CDR2 sequences are SGHNT and YENEEA. CDR3: CASSLGRRVHF. Written as DNA, the CDR3 is TGTGCCAGCAGCTTGGGTCGGAGGGTACATTTT.

The rearrangement uses TRBV24-1 and TRBJ1-5, with D possibly being TRBD1 (6 bases). CDR1 KGHDR and CDR2 SFDVKD come from the germline V gene. The V end was cut by 6 bases, the J end by 0 bases, with 8 bases between. This CDR3 is built from 14 residues. For the CDR3, the DNA is TGTGCCACCAGTAGGGGGAATAGCAATCAGCCCCAGCATTTT. It is translated as CATSRGNSNQPQHF.

This clone occurred once. The V and J genes are TRBV28 and TRBJ2-2, with D unclear. The CDR3 consists of 15 residues. The germline V gene encodes CDR1 MDHEN and CDR2 SYDVKM. V lost 5 bases and J 0 bases, leaving 10 bases between the germline ends. The CDR3 is CASSLMGSNTGELFF. For the CDR3, the DNA is TGTGCCAGCAGTCTGATGGGCTCGAACACCGGGGAGCTGTTTTTT.

The J gene is TRBJ2-7, the V gene TRBV28, with TRBD2 identical over 11 bases. The germline V gene encodes CDR1 MDHEN and CDR2 SYDVKM. Trimming at V came to 4 bases and at J to 3 bases, leaving 5 bases not matched to a gene. The CDR3 has 15 amino acids. CDR3 sequence reads: CASSYVAGGLYEQYF. The CDR3 bases are TGTGCCAGCAGTTACGTAGCGGGGGGGCTCTACGAGCAGTACTTC.

The J gene is TRBJ1-1, the V gene TRBV5-1; D is possibly TRBD1 (6 bases). Trimming shortened V by 4 bases and J by 1 base, and 11 bases separated the two germline ends. The CDR3 covers 14 residues. CDR1 and CDR2 from the germline V gene are SGHRS and YFSETQ. CDR3 in DNA: TGCGCCAGCAGCAAGGACAGAACGAACACTGAAGCTTTCTTT. Amino acid sequence: CASSKDRTNTEAFF.

This clone was observed many times. The chain has TRBV5-1 and TRBJ2-7; possibly TRBD2 for D (5 bases). CDR1 is SGHRS and CDR2 is YFSETQ in the germline V gene. The CDR3 consists of 13 residues. V was pared by 4 bases and J by 4 bases, with 12 bases between. The CDR3 DNA reads TGCGCCAGCAGCCCGGGGATGACATACGAGCAGTACTTC. It codes for CASSPGMTYEQYF.

The gene calls are TRBV5-4 and TRBJ1-6; D not certain. The CDR3 runs 15 residues. CDR1 is SGHNT, CDR2 YYREEE, per germline (reference sequence). V was pared by 0 bases and J by 7 bases, with 11 bases between. CDR3 DNA sequence: TGTGCCAGCAGCTTGGACCCACTGGGCAATTCACCCCTCCACTTT. Protein: CASSLDPLGNSPLHF.

The rearrangement links TRBV19 to TRBJ2-5; the D gene is possibly TRBD1 (5 bases). The CDR3 runs 13 residues. Germline lookup yields CDR1 LNHDA and CDR2 SQIVND (reference sequence). V was clipped by 4 bases and J by 1 base, with 7 bases between them. The CDR3 here is CASSKTVQETQYF. The CDR3 coding sequence is TGTGCCAGTAGTAAGACAGTCCAAGAGACCCAGTACTTC.

This CDR3 reads CASSLGVGSQPQHF. DNA for the CDR3: TGTGCCAGCAGCTTAGGGGTAGGGAGTCAGCCCCAGCATTTT. The rearrangement uses TRBV7-9 and TRBJ1-5; D remains ambiguous. The CDR3 contains 14 residues. Looked up from germline, CDR1 is SEHNR and CDR2 is FQNEAQ (reference sequence). Deletions cut 1 base from V and 6 bases from J, with 10 bases between.